These 27 T cell receptor beta chains came from one sample sequenced in a study of T cell repertoires in cytomegalovirus infection. TCRdb recomputed calls from the reads with MiXCR, one row per CDR3 protein. The sample contains some 77,000 distinct CDR3 sequences, roughly 3.6% of which appear only once. The sample was PBMCs. The receptors originated from a human donor in good health (CMV status not recorded). Some clones in this sample may be carry-over from other donors' samples.

The sample holds many counts of this clonotype. The chain recombines TRBV6-2 or TRBV6-3 with TRBJ2-3; 11 bases line up with TRBD2. Germline trimming cut 8 bases from V and 0 bases from J; bases unmatched to any gene: 10. The CDR3 runs to 17 residues. Germline CDR1 is MNHEY and CDR2 is SVGEGT. This CDR3 is CASRGLAGGQSTDTQYF. The CDR3 DNA reads TGTGCCAGCCGGGGGCTAGCGGGGGGCCAAAGCACAGATACGCAGTATTTT.

This clonotype was recorded many times. J is TRBJ1-1 and V is TRBV27; no firm D call. CDR1 is MNHEY, CDR2 SMNVEV, per germline (reference sequence). This CDR3 has 13 amino acids. Trimming stripped 6 bases from V and 1 base from J, with 9 bases between. The CDR3 DNA is TGTGCCAGCAGAAAGCTCGGGAACACTGAAGCTTTCTTT. Translation: CASRKLGNTEAFF.

This clonotype appeared many times. The chain has TRBV7-6 and TRBJ2-7; D is unresolved. The length of the CDR3 is 13 residues. V lost 5 bases and J 7 bases, leaving 15 bases between the germline ends. The germline V gene has CDR1 SGHVS and CDR2 FNYEAQ. CDR3 in amino acids: CASSRDRAGEQYF. The CDR3 DNA reads as TGTGCCAGCAGCCGAGACCGGGCCGGGGAGCAGTACTTC.

This clonotype showed up many times. The gene calls are TRBV7-9 and TRBJ2-1, with 11 bases identical to TRBD2. There are 24 residues in the CDR3. Per germline, CDR1 SEHNR and CDR2 FQNEAQ (reference sequence). After removal of 5 bases from V and 0 bases from J, the junction contained 27 bases not matched to a gene. CDR3 sequence: CASSLVGDWGLAAPDFGSYNEQFF. The CDR3 nucleotides are TGTGCCAGCAGCCTCGTGGGGGATTGGGGACTAGCGGCCCCGGACTTCGGCTCCTACAATGAGCAGTTCTTC.

The sample holds many counts of this clonotype. The gene calls are TRBV28 and TRBJ1-2; D call uncertain. Germline CDR1 is MDHEN and CDR2 is SYDVKM. Trimming shortened V by 3 bases and J by 8 bases, and 10 bases separated the two germline ends. The CDR3 totals 12 residues. This chain's CDR3 is CASSLVRRGYTF. DNA of the CDR3: TGTGCCAGCAGTTTGGTTAGGAGGGGCTACACCTTC.

This clonotype occurred many times. J is TRBJ2-7 and V is TRBV10-3, with 8 nucleotides matching TRBD1. Germline CDR1 and CDR2: ENHRY and SYGVKD. The V segment lost 8 bases and the J segment 5 bases; nucleotides outside the gene matches: 5. The CDR3 length is 12 residues. The CDR3 DNA sequence: TGTGCCATCTCAGGGGGCGGCGACGAGCAGTACTTC. It is translated as CAISGGGDEQYF.

This clonotype appeared many times. CDR3 bases: TGTGCCAGCAGTTTTTATTCTAGCGTGAAACAAGAGACCCAGTACTTC. The encoded protein is CASSFYSSVKQETQYF. The chain couples TRBV28 to TRBJ2-5; tentatively, D is TRBD2 (6 bases). Per the germline V gene, CDR1 is MDHEN and CDR2 is SYDVKM. V was clipped by 3 bases and J by 2 bases, with 16 bases between them. This CDR3 spans 16 amino acids.

The sample holds many counts of this clonotype. The chain joins TRBV6-2 or TRBV6-3 to TRBJ1-6; 10 bases are a match to TRBD1. Germline V gene sequence: CDR1 MNHEY, CDR2 SVGEGT. Trimming took 6 bases from V and 11 from J; bases not matched to a gene: 7. The CDR3 consists of 14 residues. This chain's CDR3 is CASRLTGGSAPLHF. The DNA of the CDR3 is TGTGCCAGCAGACTGACAGGGGGCAGCGCACCCCTCCACTTT.

This clonotype has at least ten counts. The gene calls are TRBV12-5 and TRBJ1-2; the match to TRBD1 covers 9 bases. J gave up 4 bases and V 1 base, and 10 bases lay outside the gene matches. There are 17 residues in the CDR3. Germline CDR1 is LGHNT and CDR2 is FRNRAP. Here the CDR3 reads CASGLALRDRAAYGYTF. The DNA for the CDR3 is TGTGCTAGTGGTTTGGCTCTCCGGGACAGGGCAGCCTATGGCTACACCTTC.

This clonotype was seen many times. The chain combines TRBV4-1 with TRBJ1-1; D unresolved. The V end lost 1 base, the J end lost 6 bases, and 9 bases lay between the germline ends. This CDR3 is built from 13 residues. Germline V gene lookup returns CDR1 MGHRA and CDR2 YSYEKL. The CDR3 DNA reads TGCGCCAGCAGCCAAGTTTGGGGTTCTGAAGCTTTCTTT. Amino acids: CASSQVWGSEAFF.

This clonotype has ten or more counts. The rearrangement uses TRBV29-1 and TRBJ2-6; 8 bases line up with TRBD1. Germline CDR1 SQVTM, CDR2 ANQGSEA. The CDR3 runs 15 residues. The junction had 0 bases not matched to a gene; V was cut back by 2 bases and J by 0 bases. The CDR3 region is CSVETGGSGANVLTF. For the CDR3, the DNA is TGCAGCGTTGAAACAGGGGGCTCTGGGGCCAACGTCCTGACTTTC.

This clonotype has ten or more counts. The rearrangement uses TRBV6-1 and TRBJ1-2, with 9 bases that match TRBD1. The V gene's germline CDR1 is MNHNS and CDR2 SASEGT. V lost 11 bases to trimming and J lost 4 bases; unmatched junction nucleotides: 5. The CDR3 loop spans 12 amino acids. The CDR3 DNA follows: TGTGCCGGGGGACAGGGCCTCTATGGCTACACCTTC. Encoded protein: CAGGQGLYGYTF.

This clonotype was seen many times. V is TRBV20-1 and J is TRBJ1-5; 8 bases fit TRBD1. The junction had 13 bases not matched to a gene; V was cut back by 7 bases and J by 2 bases. Germline lookup yields CDR1 DFQATT and CDR2 SNEGSKA (reference sequence). The CDR3 runs to 16 residues. The CDR3: CSGLGTGGSGNQPQHF. Here the CDR3 DNA reads TGCAGTGGTTTGGGAACAGGGGGATCGGGCAATCAGCCCCAGCATTTT.

This clonotype was detected ten times or more. The chain recombines TRBV7-9 with TRBJ1-2; the match to TRBD1 covers 7 bases. In germline, CDR1 is SEHNR, CDR2 FQNEAQ (reference sequence). V shed 3 bases and J 3 bases; nucleotides not matched to a gene: 10. The CDR3 consists of 16 residues. The CDR3 sequence is CASSFDRDQPHYGYTF. The CDR3 nucleotides are TGTGCCAGCAGCTTTGACAGGGATCAACCGCACTATGGCTACACCTTC.

This clonotype appeared many times. The chain links TRBV20-1 to TRBJ1-1; TRBD1 aligns across 7 bases. There are 13 residues in the CDR3. J was trimmed by 4 bases and V by 7 bases; bases with no gene match: 9. The germline gives CDR1 DFQATT, CDR2 SNEGSKA (reference sequence). The CDR3 sequence: CSGSRAGGTEAFF. As DNA, the CDR3 is TGCAGTGGAAGCAGAGCAGGGGGCACTGAAGCTTTCTTT.

This clonotype has ten or more counts. The chain joins TRBV30 to TRBJ2-5; no clear D. V was cut by 4 bases and J by 4 bases, with 13 bases left in between. The CDR3 is 13 amino acids. CDR1 is GTSNPN and CDR2 is SVGIG in the germline V gene (reference sequence). The DNA of the CDR3 is TGTGCCTGGATCTCGGCTAGAAGAGAGACCCAGTACTTC. The encoded protein is CAWISARRETQYF.

This clonotype was recorded at least ten times. The chain links TRBV6-2 or TRBV6-3 to TRBJ2-1; no clear D gene. The CDR3 is 18 amino acids. Germline loops: CDR1 MNHEY, CDR2 SVGEGT. V dropped 2 bases and J dropped 7 bases, with 24 bases sitting between them. CDR3 protein: CASSYTYSARGVGNEQFF. CDR3 in DNA: TGTGCCAGCAGTTACACATACTCAGCGAGAGGTGTCGGGAATGAGCAGTTCTTC.

This clonotype was recorded at least ten times. The junction does not match germline at one end; this may be a read error. V usage is TRBV30 and J usage is TRBJ1-1, with a possible D match to TRBD1 (5 bases). The CDR3 spans 11 residues. In germline, CDR1 is GTSNPN, CDR2 SVGIG (reference sequence). CDR3 amino acids: CAWSPLRDLTF. The CDR3 DNA follows: TGTGCCTGGAGTCCGCTCAGGGACCTGACCTTT.

This clonotype was counted ten times or more. CDR3 sequence: CASSSPSRGANYGYTF. The CDR3 DNA is TGTGCCAGCAGTTCTCCATCCAGGGGCGCTAACTATGGCTACACCTTC. The J gene is TRBJ1-2, the V gene TRBV7-2; D perhaps matches TRBD1 (6 bases). From germline, CDR1 is SGHTA and CDR2 FQGNSA. CDR3 length: 16 amino acids. V lost 6 bases and J lost 0, with 17 bases in between.

This clonotype was detected ten times or more. The rearrangement uses TRBV7-6 and TRBJ1-1, with TRBD1 as a possible D gene (6 bases). Germline CDR1 is SGHVS and CDR2 is FNYEAQ. This CDR3 is built from 15 residues. Trimming stripped 1 base from V and 6 bases from J, with 15 bases between. The CDR3 coding sequence is TGTGCCAGCAGCTTAGAAGGGACAAGAAGGGCTGAAGCTTTCTTT. It yields the protein CASSLEGTRRAEAFF.

This clonotype appeared many times. The V and J genes are TRBV6-8 and TRBJ1-5; D not resolved. This CDR3 contains 14 residues. Trimming removed 8 bases at V and 2 bases at J, with 13 bases between. The germline V gene has CDR1 MNHGY and CDR2 SAAAGT. CDR3: CASLLSQGNQPQHF. The CDR3 nucleotides are TGTGCCAGCCTCTTGAGTCAAGGCAATCAGCCCCAGCATTTT.

This clonotype appeared many times. The rearrangement uses TRBV7-2 and TRBJ1-5; D uncertain. The germline gives CDR1 SGHTA, CDR2 FQGNSA. V lost 4 bases to trimming and J lost 6 bases, with 10 bases between them. The CDR3 extends over 13 amino acids. In DNA form, the CDR3 reads TGTGCCAGCAGCTCCCAGTACCTTCAGCCCCAGCATTTT. Its protein is CASSSQYLQPQHF.

This clonotype showed up many times. The chain is built from TRBV7-2 and TRBJ2-2; the D is unclear. CDR1 and CDR2 from the germline V gene are SGHTA and FQGNSA. CDR3 size: 14 residues. V lost 5 bases and J 0 bases, leaving 7 bases between the germline ends. The CDR3 protein is CASSPMTNTGELFF. The CDR3 DNA reads TGTGCCAGCAGCCCAATGACGAACACCGGGGAGCTGTTTTTT.

This clonotype was observed at least ten times. The chain has TRBV7-2 and TRBJ2-3, with D possibly called TRBD1 or TRBD2 (6 bases each). Germline V gives CDR1 SGHTA, CDR2 FQGNSA. This CDR3 region has 16 residues. The V and J ends lost 2 bases and 5 bases respectively, with 17 bases between them. DNA of the CDR3: TGTGCCAGCAGCTTATATCCCGGGGGCACGAAAGATACGCAGTATTTT. Amino acid sequence: CASSLYPGGTKDTQYF.

This clonotype was seen repeatedly, ten times or more. The rearrangement joins TRBV7-8 to TRBJ1-2, with 10 bases matching TRBD1. J gave up 3 bases and V 4 bases, and 5 bases lay outside the gene matches. This CDR3 comprises 15 residues. The germline gives CDR1 SGHVS, CDR2 FQNEAQ. CDR3 DNA sequence: TGTGCCAGCAGCTCTTCAGGGACAGGGGACTATGGCTACACCTTC. The encoded protein is CASSSSGTGDYGYTF.

This clonotype has ten or more counts. The chain joins TRBV20-1 to TRBJ2-1, with D possibly being TRBD1 (6 bases). Trimming took off 5 bases at V and 7 bases at J, with 15 bases between the two ends. Looked up from germline, CDR1 is DFQATT and CDR2 is SNEGSKA (reference sequence). CDR3 length: 13 amino acids. The CDR3 region has the DNA TGCAGTGCTGACAACCTACAGGGTAATGAGCAGTTCTTC. This translates into CSADNLQGNEQFF.

This clonotype has a count of ten or more. The rearrangement joins TRBV28 to TRBJ1-1; the match to TRBD1 covers 7 bases. The CDR3 runs to 17 residues. CDR1 and CDR2 from the germline V gene are MDHEN and SYDVKM. The V gene end was trimmed by 8 bases and the J gene end by 3 bases; junction bases not matched to a gene: 18. DNA for the CDR3: TGTGCCAGCGATCCGCCTGGCGAGAGGGGGCTAGACACTGAAGCTTTCTTT. Encoded protein: CASDPPGERGLDTEAFF.